This entry features one T cell receptor beta chain sequence. Its antigen is not known. CDR1 is SGHVS and CDR2 is FQNEAQ in the germline V gene. The CDR3 loop spans 15 amino acids. Trimming at V came to 4 bases and at J to 4 bases, leaving 6 bases not matched to a gene. As to time point: blood 4 weeks post-SBRT, at nephrectomy. Indicated treatment: 15 Gy SBRT to primary tumor, nephrectomy 4 weeks later. TCRdb keeps only in-frame clones here, not all; method: immunoSEQ multiplex PCR. The sample comprises 30,000 to 40,000 clones, 65% to 85% of which are singletons, and roughly 30% rests with the top ten. This specimen comes from a study of radiation and T cells in renal cell carcinoma. Study-level results: Baseline intratumoral clonotype presence is unknown without pretreatment biopsies.

This receptor was identified in a man in his sixties with renal cell carcinoma. The specimen was blood, collected from a patient whose treatment included radiotherapy and nephrectomy. J is TRBJ1-2 and V is TRBV7-8; 10 bases fit TRBD1. The CDR3 spells CASSSRQGALYGYTF. CDR3 sequence (DNA): TGTGCCAGCAGCTCAAGACAGGGGGCCCTCTATGGCTACACCTTC.